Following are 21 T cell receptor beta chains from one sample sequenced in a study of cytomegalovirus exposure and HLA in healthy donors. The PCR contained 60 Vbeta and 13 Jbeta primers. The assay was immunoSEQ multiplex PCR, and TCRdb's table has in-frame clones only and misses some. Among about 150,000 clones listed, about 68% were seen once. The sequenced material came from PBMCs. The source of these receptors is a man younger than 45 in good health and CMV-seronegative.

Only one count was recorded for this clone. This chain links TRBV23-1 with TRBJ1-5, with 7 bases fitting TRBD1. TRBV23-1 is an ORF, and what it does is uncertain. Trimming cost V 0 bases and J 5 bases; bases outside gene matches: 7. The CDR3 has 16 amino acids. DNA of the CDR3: TGCGCCAGCAGTCAATCTGCAGGGGGAGCATATCAGCCCCAGCATTTT. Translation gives CASSQSAGGAYQPQHF.

CDR3 amino acids: CASSLGTVSYNEQFF. As DNA, the CDR3 is TGCGCCAGCAGCTTAGGGACAGTCTCCTACAATGAGCAGTTCTTC. The chain links TRBV5-1 to TRBJ2-1; TRBD1 matches 7 bases. CDR1 is SGHRS and CDR2 is YFSETQ in the germline V gene. J was trimmed by 0 bases and V by 2 bases; bases with no gene match: 2. This CDR3 is built from 15 residues.

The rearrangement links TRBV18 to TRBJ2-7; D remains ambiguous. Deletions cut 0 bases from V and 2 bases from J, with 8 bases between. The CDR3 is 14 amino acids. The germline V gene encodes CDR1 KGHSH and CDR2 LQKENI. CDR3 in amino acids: CASSPPEKPYEQYF. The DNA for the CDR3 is TGTGCCAGCTCACCACCGGAGAAACCCTACGAGCAGTACTTC.

The CDR3 nucleotides read TGTGCCAGCAGTCCCCGTTATCTGGAGCGAGGGAGCAATCAGCCCCAGCATTTT. The encoded protein is CASSPRYLERGSNQPQHF. The chain has TRBV28 and TRBJ1-5; no clear D gene. The CDR3 is 18 amino acids. V shed 5 bases and J shed 1 base, with 21 bases lying between them. CDR1 MDHEN and CDR2 SYDVKM come from the germline V gene.

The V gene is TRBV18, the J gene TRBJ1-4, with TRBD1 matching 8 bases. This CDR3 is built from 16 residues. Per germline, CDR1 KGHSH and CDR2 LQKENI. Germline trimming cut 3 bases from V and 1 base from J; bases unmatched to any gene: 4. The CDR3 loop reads CASSPPDRVTNEKLFF. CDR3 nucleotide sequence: TGTGCCAGCTCACCTCCGGACAGGGTAACTAATGAAAAACTGTTTTTT.

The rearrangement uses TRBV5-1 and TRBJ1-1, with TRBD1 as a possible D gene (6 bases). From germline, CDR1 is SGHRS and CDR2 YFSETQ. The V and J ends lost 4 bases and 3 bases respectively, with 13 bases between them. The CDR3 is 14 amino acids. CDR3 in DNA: TGCGCCAGCAGCCTAGGGGGAGGGTACACTGAAGCTTTCTTT. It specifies CASSLGGGYTEAFF.

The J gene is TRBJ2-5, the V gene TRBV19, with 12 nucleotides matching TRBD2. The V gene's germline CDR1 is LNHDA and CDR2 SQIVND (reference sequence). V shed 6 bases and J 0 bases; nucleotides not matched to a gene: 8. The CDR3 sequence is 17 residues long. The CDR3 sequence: CASRPTSGGAYQETQYF. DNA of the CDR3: TGTGCCAGTAGGCCGACTAGCGGGGGAGCCTACCAAGAGACCCAGTACTTC.

CDR3 residues: CASSYLGQGNQPQHF. CDR3 nucleotide sequence: TGTGCCAGCAGTTACTTGGGACAGGGAAATCAGCCCCAGCATTTT. V and J are TRBV28 and TRBJ1-5; 9 bases are shared with TRBD1. V lost 4 bases to trimming and J lost 4 bases; unmatched junction nucleotides: 5. The CDR3 consists of 15 residues. Germline V lookup: CDR1 MDHEN, CDR2 SYDVKM.

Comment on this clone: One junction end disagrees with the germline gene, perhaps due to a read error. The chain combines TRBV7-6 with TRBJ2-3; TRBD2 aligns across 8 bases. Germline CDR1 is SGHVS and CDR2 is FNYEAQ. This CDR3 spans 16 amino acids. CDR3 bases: TGTGCCAGCAGCCCTTTTAGCGGGGCAAGGCCAGATACGCCGTATTTT. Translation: CASSPFSGARPDTPYF.

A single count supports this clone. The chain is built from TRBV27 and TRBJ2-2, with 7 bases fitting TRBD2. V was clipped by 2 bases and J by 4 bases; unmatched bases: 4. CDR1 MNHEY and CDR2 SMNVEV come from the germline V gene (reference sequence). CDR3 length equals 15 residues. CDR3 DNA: TGTGCCAGCAGTTTAGGGGGGGGTTCCACCGGGGAGCTGTTTTTT. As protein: CASSLGGGSTGELFF.

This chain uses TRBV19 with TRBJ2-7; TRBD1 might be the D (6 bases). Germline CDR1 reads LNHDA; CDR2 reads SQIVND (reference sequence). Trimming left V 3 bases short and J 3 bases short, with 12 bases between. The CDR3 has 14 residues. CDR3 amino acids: CASSISGAIYEQYF. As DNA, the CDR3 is TGTGCCAGTAGTATCTCAGGGGCCATCTACGAGCAGTACTTC.

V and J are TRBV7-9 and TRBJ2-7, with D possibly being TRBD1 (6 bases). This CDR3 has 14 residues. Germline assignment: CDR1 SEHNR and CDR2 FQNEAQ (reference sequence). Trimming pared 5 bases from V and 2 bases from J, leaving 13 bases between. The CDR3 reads CASSPEDRTYEQYF. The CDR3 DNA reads TGTGCCAGCAGCCCAGAGGACAGAACCTACGAGCAGTACTTC.

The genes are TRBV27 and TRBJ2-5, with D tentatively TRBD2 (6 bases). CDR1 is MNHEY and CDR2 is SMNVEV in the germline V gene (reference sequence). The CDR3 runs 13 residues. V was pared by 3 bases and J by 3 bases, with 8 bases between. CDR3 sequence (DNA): TGTGCCAGCAGTTTGTGGGGGGAAGAGACCCAGTACTTC. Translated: CASSLWGEETQYF.

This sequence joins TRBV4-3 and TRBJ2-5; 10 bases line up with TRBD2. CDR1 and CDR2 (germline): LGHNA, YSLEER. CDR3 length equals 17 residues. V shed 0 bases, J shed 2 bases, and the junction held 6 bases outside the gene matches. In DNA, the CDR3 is TGCGCCAGCAGCCAAGATACCCCTAGCGGGGGTCAAGAGACCCAGTACTTC. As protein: CASSQDTPSGGQETQYF.

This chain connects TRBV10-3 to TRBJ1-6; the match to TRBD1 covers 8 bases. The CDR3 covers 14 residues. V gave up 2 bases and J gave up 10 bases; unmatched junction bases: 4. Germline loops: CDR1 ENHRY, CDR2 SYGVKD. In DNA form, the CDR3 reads TGTGCCATCAGTGAGGGGCAGGGGGCCTCACCCCTCCACTTT. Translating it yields CAISEGQGASPLHF.

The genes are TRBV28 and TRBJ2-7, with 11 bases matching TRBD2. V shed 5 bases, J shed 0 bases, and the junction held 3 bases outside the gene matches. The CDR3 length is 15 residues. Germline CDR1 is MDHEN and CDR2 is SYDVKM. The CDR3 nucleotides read TGTGCCAGCAGTCCAACTAGCGGGAGCTCCTACGAGCAGTACTTC. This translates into CASSPTSGSSYEQYF. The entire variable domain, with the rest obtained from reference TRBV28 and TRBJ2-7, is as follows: DVKVTQSSRYLVKRTGEKVFLECVQDMDHENMFWYRQDPGLGLRLIYFSYDVKMKEKGDIPEGYSVSREKKERFSLILESASTNQTSMYLCASSPTSGSSYEQYFGPGTRLTVT.

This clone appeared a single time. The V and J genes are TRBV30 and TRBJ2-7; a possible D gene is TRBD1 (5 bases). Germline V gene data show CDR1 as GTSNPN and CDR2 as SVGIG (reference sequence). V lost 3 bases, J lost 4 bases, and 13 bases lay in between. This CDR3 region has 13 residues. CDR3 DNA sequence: TGTGCCTGGAGGGACCTACAGGTATACGAGCAGTACTTC. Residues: CAWRDLQVYEQYF.

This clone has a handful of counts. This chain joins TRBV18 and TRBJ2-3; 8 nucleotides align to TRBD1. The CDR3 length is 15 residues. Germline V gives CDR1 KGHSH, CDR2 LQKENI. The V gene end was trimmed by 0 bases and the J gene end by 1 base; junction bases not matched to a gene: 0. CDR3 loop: CASSPPTGGTDTQYF. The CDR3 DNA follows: TGTGCCAGCTCACCACCGACAGGGGGCACAGATACGCAGTATTTT. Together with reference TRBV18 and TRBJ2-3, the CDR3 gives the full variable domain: NAGVMQNPRHLVRRRGQEARLRCSPMKGHSHVYWYRQLPEEGLKFMVYLQKENIIDESGMPKERFSAEFPKEGPSILRIQQVVRGDSAAYFCASSPPTGGTDTQYFGPGTRLTVL.

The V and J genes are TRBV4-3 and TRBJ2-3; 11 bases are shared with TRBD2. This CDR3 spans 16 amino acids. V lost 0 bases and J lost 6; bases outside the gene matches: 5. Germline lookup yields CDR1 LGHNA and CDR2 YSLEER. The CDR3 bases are TGCGCCAGCAGCCAAGAGCTAGCGGGGGGTTTCGATACGCAGTATTTT. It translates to CASSQELAGGFDTQYF.

In nucleotides, the CDR3 is TGTGCCAGCAGCTTAGCCTTCCAGGGTGACTCACCCCTCCACTTT. Its translation is CASSLAFQGDSPLHF. The chain has TRBV7-2 and TRBJ1-6; TRBD1 is a possible D gene (5 bases). The V gene's germline CDR1 is SGHTA and CDR2 FQGNSA. The CDR3 is 15 residues long. The V gene lost 0 bases and the J gene lost 10 bases, with 13 bases spanning the gap.

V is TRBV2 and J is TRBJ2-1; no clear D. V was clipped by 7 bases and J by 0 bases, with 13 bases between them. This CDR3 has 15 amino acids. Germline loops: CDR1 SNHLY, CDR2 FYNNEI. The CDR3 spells CASKSDRSSYNEQFF. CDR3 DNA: TGTGCCAGCAAGAGCGATAGAAGCTCCTACAATGAGCAGTTCTTC.